These 17 T cell receptor beta chains originate from one sample sequenced in a study of vaccination effects on CD4 cells after COVID-19. Within the ViraFEST assay, antigen-specific CD4+ T cells underwent expansion with viral peptide pools prior to sequencing. Subsequent to a culture period of 10 to 11 days, CD4+ T cells were isolated. Either the BNT162b2 or mRNA-1273 vaccine was given to participants in two doses. Here immunoSEQ multiplex PCR was the method, and the copy in TCRdb shows in-frame clones only, minus some. The profile covers 60,000 to 90,000 clones, with around 80% appearing a single time and 1.2% taken by the ten largest. Their cognate antigens are unknown. The source material was CD4+ T cells from PBMCs cultured with HCoV-229E spike peptides, sampled after COVID-19 vaccination. The receptors stem from a human donor who received a COVID-19 vaccine.

The V call is TRBV4-1, the J call TRBJ1-4; 8 bases line up with TRBD1. The CDR3 covers 16 residues. Per germline, CDR1 MGHRA and CDR2 YSYEKL. Trimming at V came to 4 bases and at J to 7 bases, leaving 11 bases not matched to a gene. CDR3 in amino acids: CASSRNSDRGSEKLFF. CDR3 nucleotides: TGCGCCAGCAGCCGAAACTCCGACAGGGGCAGTGAAAAACTGTTTTTT.

This chain connects TRBV27 to TRBJ1-1; the match to TRBD1 covers 8 bases. There are 12 residues in the CDR3. The germline gives CDR1 MNHEY, CDR2 SMNVEV (reference sequence). With V trimmed by 5 bases and J by 11 bases, 7 bases remained unmatched. CDR3 residues: CASSDQGAGAFF. CDR3 DNA sequence: TGTGCCAGCAGTGACCAGGGGGCTGGGGCTTTCTTT.

The chain employs TRBV18 and TRBJ1-1; D unresolved. The CDR3 contains 12 residues. V shed 4 bases and J shed 4 bases, with 7 bases lying between them. Per germline, CDR1 KGHSH and CDR2 LQKENI. The DNA for the CDR3 is TGTGCCAGCTCACAAACTGGCACTGAAGCTTTCTTT. Its protein is CASSQTGTEAFF.

The J gene is TRBJ1-2, the V gene TRBV30; 9 bases fit TRBD1. The junction had 4 bases not matched to a gene; V was cut back by 5 bases and J by 3 bases. Germline V gene data show CDR1 as GTSNPN and CDR2 as SVGIG (reference sequence). This CDR3 has 13 amino acids. DNA of the CDR3: TGTGCCTGGGCAACAGGGGGCCACTATGGCTACACCTTC. Translated: CAWATGGHYGYTF.

The chain uses TRBV24-1 and TRBJ1-2; D not certain. Trimming removed 5 bases from V and 10 bases from J, with 25 bases in between. The CDR3 is 16 amino acids. The germline V gene encodes CDR1 KGHDR and CDR2 SFDVKD. The CDR3 bases are TGTGCCACCAGTGGCCAAACAAGGGCCGGATATAACGACTACACCTTC. It codes for CATSGQTRAGYNDYTF.

The V call is TRBV5-6, the J call TRBJ2-3; 8 bases fit TRBD1. The germline V gene has CDR1 SGHDT and CDR2 YYEEEE. Trimming cost V 4 bases and J 2 bases; bases outside gene matches: 9. CDR3 size: 16 residues. The CDR3 DNA follows: TGTGCCAGCAGCCAAGGACAGGGTGTGTACACAGATACGCAGTATTTT. Its translation is CASSQGQGVYTDTQYF. Using reference TRBV5-6 and TRBJ2-3 for the parts outside the CDR3, the full variable domain is DAGVTQSPTHLIKTRGQQVTLRCSPKSGHDTVSWYQQALGQGPQFIFQYYEEEERQRGNFPDRFSGHQFPNYSSELNVNALLLGDSALYLCASSQGQGVYTDTQYFGPGTRLTVL.

The rearrangement links TRBV12-3 or TRBV12-4 to TRBJ1-2; 9 positions match TRBD1. With 6 bases clipped from V and 4 bases from J, the junction kept 0 bases outside the gene matches. CDR3 size: 12 residues. The CDR3 reads CASRGQGYGYTF. The CDR3 DNA reads as TGTGCCAGCAGGGGACAGGGCTATGGCTACACCTTC.

The V call is TRBV15, the J call TRBJ1-2, with D possibly being TRBD1 (5 bases). V was cut by 7 bases and J by 4 bases, with 16 bases left in between. Germline V lookup: CDR1 LNHNV, CDR2 YYDKDF (reference sequence). This CDR3 is built from 14 residues. CDR3 nucleotide sequence: TGTGCCACCACCCCAGGGCGAGACCTCTATGGCTACACCTTC. Translated, it gives CATTPGRDLYGYTF.

The CDR3, as DNA: TGCGCCAGCAGCTTGGGGGAGGGGCGAGGGAACACTGAAGCTTTCTTT. Translated: CASSLGEGRGNTEAFF. The chain combines TRBV5-1 with TRBJ1-1; D possibly corresponds to TRBD1 (5 bases). The ends were cut back, 0 bases at V and 1 base at J, with 13 bases in the middle. The germline V gene has CDR1 SGHRS and CDR2 YFSETQ. This CDR3 has 16 amino acids.

V gene TRBV5-1 combines with J gene TRBJ2-3, with D possibly matching TRBD2 (7 bases). Trimming cost V 0 bases and J 4 bases, with 12 bases left between them. The CDR3 loop spans 15 amino acids. CDR1 and CDR2 (germline): SGHRS, YFSETQ. The DNA of the CDR3 is TGCGCCAGCAGCTTGGGGACGGGGGGCGCAGATACGCAGTATTTT. This sequence encodes CASSLGTGGADTQYF.

This clone was picked up one time. V gene TRBV7-2 combines with J gene TRBJ1-5; no clear D. Germline V CDR1 and CDR2: SGHTA, FQGNSA. The CDR3 runs to 12 residues. The V gene lost 1 base and the J gene lost 11 bases, with 9 bases spanning the gap. This CDR3 reads CASSLVSSAQHF. Written as DNA, the CDR3 is TGTGCCAGCAGCTTAGTATCATCGGCCCAGCATTTT. The variable domain in full, completed from reference TRBV7-2 and TRBJ1-5, reads GAGVSQSPSNKVTEKGKDVELRCDPISGHTALYWYRQSLGQGLEFLIYFQGNSAPDKSGLPSDRFSAERTGGSVSTLTIQRTQQEDSAVYLCASSLVSSAQHFGDGTRLSIL.

The gene calls are TRBV18 and TRBJ1-1; 7 bases agree with TRBD1. Germline CDR1 reads KGHSH; CDR2 reads LQKENI. The V segment lost 3 bases and the J segment 4 bases; nucleotides outside the gene matches: 8. This CDR3 is 15 amino acids long. This CDR3 is CASSPSTGRVTEAFF. The CDR3 DNA follows: TGTGCCAGCTCACCCTCGACAGGGAGGGTCACTGAAGCTTTCTTT.

V gene TRBV7-3 combines with J gene TRBJ2-2, with D possibly TRBD2 on 5 matching bases. The V end lost 1 base, the J end lost 6 bases, and 9 bases lay between the germline ends. CDR1 and CDR2 from the germline V gene are SGHTA and FQGTGA. The CDR3 extends over 14 amino acids. The CDR3 loop is CASSLNWESGELFF. CDR3 bases: TGTGCCAGCAGCTTAAATTGGGAGTCCGGGGAGCTGTTTTTT.

A few counts support this clone. V gene TRBV6-2 or TRBV6-3 combines with J gene TRBJ1-5, with unresolved D. The CDR3 runs 14 residues. CDR1 and CDR2 (germline): MNHEY, SVGEGT. V was cut by 0 bases and J by 9 bases, with 12 bases left in between. The CDR3 sequence is CASSYSPGSRPQHF. The CDR3 coding sequence is TGTGCCAGCAGTTACTCCCCAGGTTCTCGGCCCCAGCATTTT.

The V call is TRBV10-3, the J call TRBJ1-2; tentative D call: TRBD1 (5 bases). The germline V gene has CDR1 ENHRY and CDR2 SYGVKD. The V and J ends lost 3 bases and 4 bases respectively, with 12 bases between them. The length of the CDR3 is 14 residues. DNA for the CDR3: TGTGCCATCAGTGAAAAGGGGCGCGGCTATGGCTACACCTTC. As protein: CAISEKGRGYGYTF.

The chain employs TRBV19 and TRBJ1-5; 8 bases align to TRBD1. This CDR3 is 14 amino acids long. The germline gives CDR1 LNHDA, CDR2 SQIVND (reference sequence). J lost 2 bases, V lost 7 bases, and 4 bases had no gene match. The CDR3 DNA follows: TGTGCCAGTACCACGGGACAGGGCAATCAGCCCCAGCATTTT. Translation: CASTTGQGNQPQHF. Drawing the rest from reference TRBV19 and TRBJ1-5, the complete variable domain is DGGITQSPKYLFRKEGQNVTLSCEQNLNHDAMYWYRQDPGQGLRLIYYSQIVNDFQKGDIAEGYSVSREKKESFPLTVTSAQKNPTAFYLCASTTGQGNQPQHFGDGTRLSIL.

V and J are TRBV24-1 and TRBJ2-3; weak D call: TRBD1 (7 bases). The CDR3 sequence is 14 residues long. The germline gives CDR1 KGHDR, CDR2 SFDVKD. The V end lost 7 bases, the J end lost 2 bases, and 12 bases lay between the germline ends. CDR3 loop: CATSPGGLTDTQYF. In DNA, the CDR3 is TGTGCCACCAGCCCAGGGGGACTCACAGATACGCAGTATTTT.